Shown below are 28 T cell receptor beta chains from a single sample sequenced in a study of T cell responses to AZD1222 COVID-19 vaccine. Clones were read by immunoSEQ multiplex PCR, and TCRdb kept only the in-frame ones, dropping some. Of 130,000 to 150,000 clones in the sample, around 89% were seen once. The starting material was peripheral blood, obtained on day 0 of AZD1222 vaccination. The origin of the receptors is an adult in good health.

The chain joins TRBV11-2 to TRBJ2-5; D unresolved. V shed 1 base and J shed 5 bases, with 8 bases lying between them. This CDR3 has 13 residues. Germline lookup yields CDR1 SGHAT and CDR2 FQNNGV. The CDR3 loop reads CASSLGHRETQYF. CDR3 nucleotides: TGTGCCAGCAGCTTAGGTCACCGGGAGACCCAGTACTTC.

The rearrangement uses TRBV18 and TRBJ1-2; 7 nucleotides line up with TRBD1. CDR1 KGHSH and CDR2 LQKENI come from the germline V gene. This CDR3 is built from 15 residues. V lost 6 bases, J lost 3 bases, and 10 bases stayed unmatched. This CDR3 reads CASSPQGGRDYGYTF. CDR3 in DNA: TGTGCCAGCTCCCCCCAGGGGGGACGGGACTATGGCTACACCTTC.

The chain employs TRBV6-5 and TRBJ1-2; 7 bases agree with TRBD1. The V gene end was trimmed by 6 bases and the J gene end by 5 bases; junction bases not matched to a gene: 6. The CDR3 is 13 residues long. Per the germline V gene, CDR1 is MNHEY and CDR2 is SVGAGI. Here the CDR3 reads CASSIQQGYGYTF. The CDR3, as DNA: TGTGCCAGCAGCATTCAACAGGGGTATGGCTACACCTTC.

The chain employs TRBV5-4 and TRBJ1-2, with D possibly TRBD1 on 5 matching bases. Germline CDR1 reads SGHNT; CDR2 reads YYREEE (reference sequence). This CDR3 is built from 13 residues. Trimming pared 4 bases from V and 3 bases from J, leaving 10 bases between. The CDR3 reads CASSGDADYGYTF. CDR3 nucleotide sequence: TGTGCCAGCAGCGGGGACGCGGACTATGGCTACACCTTC.

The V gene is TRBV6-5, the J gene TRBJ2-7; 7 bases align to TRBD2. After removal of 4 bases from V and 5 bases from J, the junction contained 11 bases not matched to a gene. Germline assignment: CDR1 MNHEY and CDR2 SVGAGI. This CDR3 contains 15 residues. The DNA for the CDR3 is TGTGCCAGCAGTTCACTGGGGGGGGATCGCAACGAGCAGTACTTC. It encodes CASSSLGGDRNEQYF.

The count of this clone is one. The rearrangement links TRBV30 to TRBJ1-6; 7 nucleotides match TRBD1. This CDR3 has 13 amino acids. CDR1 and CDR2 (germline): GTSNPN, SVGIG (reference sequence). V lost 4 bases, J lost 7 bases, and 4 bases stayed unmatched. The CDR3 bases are TGTGCCTGGACCGGACAGGAGAATTCACCCCTCCACTTT. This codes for CAWTGQENSPLHF.

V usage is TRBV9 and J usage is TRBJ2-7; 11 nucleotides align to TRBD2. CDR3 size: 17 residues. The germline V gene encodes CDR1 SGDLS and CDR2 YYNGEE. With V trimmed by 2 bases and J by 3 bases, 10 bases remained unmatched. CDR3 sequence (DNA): TGTGCCAGCAGCGTTTCCCCCGTAGCGGGGGGGTTCTACGAGCAGTACTTC. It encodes CASSVSPVAGGFYEQYF.

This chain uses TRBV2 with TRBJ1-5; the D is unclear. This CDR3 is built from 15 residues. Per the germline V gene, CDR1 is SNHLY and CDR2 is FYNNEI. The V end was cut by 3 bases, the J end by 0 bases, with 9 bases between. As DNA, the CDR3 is TGTGCCAGCAGTGACGCGGGGTTTAGCAATCAGCCCCAGCATTTT. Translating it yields CASSDAGFSNQPQHF. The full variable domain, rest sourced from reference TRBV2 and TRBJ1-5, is EPEVTQTPSHQVTQMGQEVILRCVPISNHLYFYWYRQILGQKVEFLVSFYNNEISEKSEIFDDQFSVERPDGSNFTLKIRSTKLEDSAMYFCASSDAGFSNQPQHFGDGTRLSIL.

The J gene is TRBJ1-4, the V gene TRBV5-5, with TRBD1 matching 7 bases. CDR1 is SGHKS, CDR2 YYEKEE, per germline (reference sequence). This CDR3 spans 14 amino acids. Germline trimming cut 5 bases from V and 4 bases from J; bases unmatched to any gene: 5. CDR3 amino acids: CASRRDSHNEKLFF. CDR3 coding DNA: TGTGCCAGCAGGCGGGACAGCCATAATGAAAAACTGTTTTTT.

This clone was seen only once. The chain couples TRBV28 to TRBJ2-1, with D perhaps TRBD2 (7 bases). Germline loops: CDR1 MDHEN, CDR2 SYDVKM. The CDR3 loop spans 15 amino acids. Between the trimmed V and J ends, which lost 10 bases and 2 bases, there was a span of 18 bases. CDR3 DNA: TGTGCCATCACTAGCTCGGGGGGCCCCTACAATGAGCAGTTCTTC. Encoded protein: CAITSSGGPYNEQFF.

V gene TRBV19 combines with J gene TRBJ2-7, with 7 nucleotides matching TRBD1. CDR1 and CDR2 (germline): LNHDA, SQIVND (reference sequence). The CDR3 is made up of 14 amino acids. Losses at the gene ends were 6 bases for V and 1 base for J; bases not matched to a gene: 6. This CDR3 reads CASRGRTGSYEQYF. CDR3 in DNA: TGTGCCAGTAGGGGAAGGACAGGATCCTACGAGCAGTACTTC.

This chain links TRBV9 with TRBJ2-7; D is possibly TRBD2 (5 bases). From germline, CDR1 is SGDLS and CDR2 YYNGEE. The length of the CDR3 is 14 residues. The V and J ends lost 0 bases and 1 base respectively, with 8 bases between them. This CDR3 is CASSVVPGSYEQYF. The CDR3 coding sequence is TGTGCCAGCAGCGTAGTACCGGGGTCCTACGAGCAGTACTTC.

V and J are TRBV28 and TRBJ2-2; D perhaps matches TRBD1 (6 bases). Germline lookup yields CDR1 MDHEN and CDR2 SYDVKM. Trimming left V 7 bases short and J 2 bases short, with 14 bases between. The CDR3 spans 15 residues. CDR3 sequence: CASNVRGRNTGELFF. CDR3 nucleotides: TGTGCCAGCAACGTCAGGGGACGTAACACCGGGGAGCTGTTTTTT.

The CDR3 region is CASSFVRGHQETQYF. The CDR3 DNA reads as TGTGCCAGCAGCTTCGTTAGGGGGCACCAAGAGACCCAGTACTTC. The J gene is TRBJ2-5, the V gene TRBV7-2, with 7 bases matching TRBD1. Germline assignment: CDR1 SGHTA and CDR2 FQGNSA. The length of the CDR3 is 15 residues. V shed 3 bases, J shed 0 bases, and the junction held 4 bases outside the gene matches.

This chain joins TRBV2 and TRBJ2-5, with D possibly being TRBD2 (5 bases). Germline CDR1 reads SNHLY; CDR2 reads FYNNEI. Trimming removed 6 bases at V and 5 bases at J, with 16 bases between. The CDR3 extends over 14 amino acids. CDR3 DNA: TGTGCCAGCAGCCCCGAGGAGGATTGGGAGACCCAGTACTTC. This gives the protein CASSPEEDWETQYF.

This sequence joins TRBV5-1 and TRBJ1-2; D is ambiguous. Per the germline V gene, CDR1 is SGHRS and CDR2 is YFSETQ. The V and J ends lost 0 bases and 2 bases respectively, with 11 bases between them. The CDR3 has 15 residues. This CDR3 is CASSLVIDGNYGYTF. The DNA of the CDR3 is TGCGCCAGCAGCTTGGTAATAGATGGAAACTATGGCTACACCTTC.

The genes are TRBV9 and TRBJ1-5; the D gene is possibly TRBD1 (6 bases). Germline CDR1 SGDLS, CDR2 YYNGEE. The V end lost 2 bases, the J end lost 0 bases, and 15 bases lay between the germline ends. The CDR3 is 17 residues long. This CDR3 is CASSVSQGKYSNQPQHF. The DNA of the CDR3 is TGTGCCAGCAGCGTTAGCCAGGGGAAATATAGCAATCAGCCCCAGCATTTT.

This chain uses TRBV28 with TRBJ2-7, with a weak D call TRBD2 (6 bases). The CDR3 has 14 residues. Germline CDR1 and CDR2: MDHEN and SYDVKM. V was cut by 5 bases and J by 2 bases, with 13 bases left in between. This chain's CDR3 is CASSGWRGTYEQYF. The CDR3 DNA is TGTGCCAGCAGTGGGTGGAGGGGAACCTACGAGCAGTACTTC.

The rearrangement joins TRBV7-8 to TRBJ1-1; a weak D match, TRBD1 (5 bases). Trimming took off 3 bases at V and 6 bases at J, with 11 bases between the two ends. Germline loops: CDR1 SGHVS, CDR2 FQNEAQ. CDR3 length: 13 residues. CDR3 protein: CASSFGGIPEAFF. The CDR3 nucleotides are TGTGCCAGCAGCTTTGGGGGGATCCCTGAAGCTTTCTTT.

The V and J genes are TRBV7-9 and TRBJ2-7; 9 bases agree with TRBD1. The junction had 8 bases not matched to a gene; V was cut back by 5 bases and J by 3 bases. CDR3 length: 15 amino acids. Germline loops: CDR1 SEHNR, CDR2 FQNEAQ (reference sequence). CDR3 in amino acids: CASSVPGQGIYEQYF. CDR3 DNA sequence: TGTGCCAGCAGCGTACCGGGACAGGGCATCTACGAGCAGTACTTC.

The CDR3: CASSPERVSEKLFF. CDR3 in DNA: TGTGCCAGCAGCCCAGAGAGGGTTAGTGAAAAACTGTTTTTT. The chain has TRBV7-2 and TRBJ1-4; no clear D gene. The CDR3 totals 14 residues. The V gene's germline CDR1 is SGHTA and CDR2 FQGNSA. The ends were cut back, 5 bases at V and 7 bases at J, with 14 bases in the middle.

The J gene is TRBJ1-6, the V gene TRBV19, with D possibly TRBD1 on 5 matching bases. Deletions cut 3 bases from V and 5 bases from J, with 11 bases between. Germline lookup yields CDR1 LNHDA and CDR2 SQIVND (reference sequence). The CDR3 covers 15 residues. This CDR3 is CASSIMGVDNSPLHF. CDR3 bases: TGTGCCAGTAGTATTATGGGGGTTGATAATTCACCCCTCCACTTT.

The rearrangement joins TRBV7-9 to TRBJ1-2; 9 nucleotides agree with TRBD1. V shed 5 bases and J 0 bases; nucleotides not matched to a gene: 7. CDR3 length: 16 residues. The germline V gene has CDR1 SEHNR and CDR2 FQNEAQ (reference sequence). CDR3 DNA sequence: TGTGCCAGCAGCCCAGGACAGGGGAACTCTAACTATGGCTACACCTTC. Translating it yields CASSPGQGNSNYGYTF.

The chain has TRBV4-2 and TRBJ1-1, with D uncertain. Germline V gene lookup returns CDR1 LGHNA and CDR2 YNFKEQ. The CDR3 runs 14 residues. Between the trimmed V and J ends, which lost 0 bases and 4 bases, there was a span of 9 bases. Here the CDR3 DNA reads TGTGCCAGCAGCCAAGATCCGAAAGTCACTGAAGCTTTCTTT. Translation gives CASSQDPKVTEAFF.

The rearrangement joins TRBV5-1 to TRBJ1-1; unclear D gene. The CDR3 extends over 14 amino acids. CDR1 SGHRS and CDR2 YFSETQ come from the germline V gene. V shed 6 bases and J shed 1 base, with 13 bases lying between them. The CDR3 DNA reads TGCGCCAGCAACCCTACCCCTACGAACACTGAAGCTTTCTTT. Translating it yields CASNPTPTNTEAFF.

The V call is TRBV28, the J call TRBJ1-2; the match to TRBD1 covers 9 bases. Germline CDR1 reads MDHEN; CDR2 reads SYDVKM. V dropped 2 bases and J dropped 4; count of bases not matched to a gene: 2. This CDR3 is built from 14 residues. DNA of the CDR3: TGTGCCAGCAGTTTAGACAGGGGGGGCTATGGCTACACCTTC. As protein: CASSLDRGGYGYTF.

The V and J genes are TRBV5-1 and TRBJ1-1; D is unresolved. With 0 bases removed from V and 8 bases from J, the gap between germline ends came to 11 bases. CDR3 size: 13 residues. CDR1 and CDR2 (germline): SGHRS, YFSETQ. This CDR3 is CASSLARAGEAFF. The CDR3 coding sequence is TGCGCCAGCAGCTTGGCGAGGGCAGGCGAAGCTTTCTTT.

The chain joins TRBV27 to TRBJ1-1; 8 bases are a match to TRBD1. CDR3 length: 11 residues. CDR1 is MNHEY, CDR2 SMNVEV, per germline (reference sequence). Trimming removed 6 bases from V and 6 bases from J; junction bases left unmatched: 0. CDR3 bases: TGTGCCAGCAGACAGGGGGCTGAAGCTTTCTTT. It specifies CASRQGAEAFF.